This T cell receptor beta chain was found in a study of blood T cells in healthy people across ages. Study as a whole: Template switching caught about one barcoded beta molecule for each two T cells.

Combining a sample-barcoded 5' primer with a J-beta primer mix, a second PCR ran for roughly 7 to 12 cycles. Each of the cDNA molecules was tagged by a template-switch adaptor with 12 random nucleotides. TCRdb ran MiXCR on the 5' RACE reads and lists one entry per CDR3 protein. The sample carries some 1.6 million distinct CDR3 sequences, about 31% recorded once. With V trimmed by 6 bases and J by 4 bases, 11 bases remained unmatched. Germline values: CDR1 MNHNS, CDR2 SASEGT. The CDR3 contains 15 residues. Points on this clonotype: Antigen unknown.

The study's findings and limits: Without sorted subsets, naive and antigen-experienced compartments could not be conclusively compared.

The sequencing sample was made of blood. This chain links TRBV6-1 with TRBJ2-5; 7 bases are a match to TRBD2. This clonotype was sampled from a woman aged 30 to 39 in good health. CDR3 DNA: TGTGCCAGCAGCAGCCGCGGGGGACCGGGAGAGACCCAGTACTTC. This gives the protein CASSSRGGPGETQYF.